Presented here are 18 T cell receptor beta chains from one specimen sequenced in a study of T cells in Graves' hyperthyroidism and ophthalmopathy. RNA transcripts served as the template for amplifying TCR beta CDR3 regions. TCR CDR3 regions were first amplified by RT-PCR with HTBI primers. TCRdb used MiXCR to reprocess the multiplex PCR reads, holding one entry per CDR3 protein. The sample contains hundreds of thousands of distinct CDR3 sequences, about 15% of which appear only once. Material for sequencing was blood. The receptors here all came from a young woman with Graves' hyperthyroidism.

This clonotype was picked up many times. The V and J genes are TRBV6-2 or TRBV6-3 and TRBJ2-2, with D perhaps matching TRBD2 (5 bases). Germline V CDR1 and CDR2: MNHEY, SVGEGT. CDR3 size: 13 residues. Trimming took 6 bases from V and 6 from J, leaving 11 bases between them. CDR3 loop: CASSPSSSGELFF. Written as DNA, the CDR3 is TGTGCCAGCAGCCCATCTAGCTCCGGGGAGCTGTTTTTT.

This clonotype occurred many times. The gene calls are TRBV5-1 and TRBJ2-5, with TRBD2 matching 11 bases. This CDR3 is 17 amino acids long. After removal of 4 bases from V and 3 bases from J, the junction contained 11 bases not matched to a gene. CDR1 and CDR2 (germline): SGHRS, YFSETQ. DNA of the CDR3: TGCGCCAGCAGCCTACTAGCGGGAGTGGGCTTCGAAGAGACCCAGTACTTC. Translating it yields CASSLLAGVGFEETQYF.

This clonotype has more than one count but fewer than ten. This chain links TRBV6-6 with TRBJ1-2; D unclear. Per germline, CDR1 MNHNY and CDR2 SVGAGI (reference sequence). CDR3 length equals 15 residues. The germline V and J ends were trimmed by 0 bases and 4 bases, with 12 bases remaining between them. The CDR3 bases are TGTGCCAGCAGTTACTCTCGAGGGAACGGCTATGGCTACACCTTC. The encoded protein is CASSYSRGNGYGYTF.

The V gene is TRBV7-9, the J gene TRBJ2-7; D is undetermined. CDR1 is SEHNR and CDR2 is FQNEAQ in the germline V gene (reference sequence). CDR3 length equals 13 residues. Trimming took 4 bases from V and 5 from J, leaving 12 bases between them. The CDR3 is CASSSRSQDEQYF. CDR3 bases: TGTGCCAGCAGCTCACGGTCCCAAGACGAGCAGTACTTC.

This clonotype was counted between two and nine times. This chain joins TRBV30 and TRBJ1-5; the match to TRBD1 covers 10 bases. The germline gives CDR1 GTSNPN, CDR2 SVGIG (reference sequence). The V gene end was trimmed by 3 bases and the J gene end by 2 bases; junction bases not matched to a gene: 10. The CDR3 extends over 17 amino acids. CDR3 coding DNA: TGTGCCTGGAGCTCCGGGACAGGGGTTTGGGGCAATCAGCCCCAGCATTTT. Translated, it gives CAWSSGTGVWGNQPQHF.

The CDR3 nucleotides are TGTGCCAGTAGTACCAGGGACAGGGGGCTCACAGATACGCAGTATTTT. This sequence encodes CASSTRDRGLTDTQYF. The chain couples TRBV19 to TRBJ2-3, with TRBD1 matching over 12 bases. After removal of 4 bases from V and 2 bases from J, the junction contained 4 bases not matched to a gene. This CDR3 is 16 amino acids long. Germline V gives CDR1 LNHDA, CDR2 SQIVND (reference sequence).

Many counts were recorded for this clonotype. The CDR3 reads CASSFRDRGTEAFF. As DNA, the CDR3 is TGTGCCAGCAGCTTCCGGGACAGAGGGACTGAAGCTTTCTTT. This chain connects TRBV7-9 to TRBJ1-1; TRBD1 agrees at 7 bases. This CDR3 spans 14 amino acids. The junction had 6 bases not matched to a gene; V was cut back by 3 bases and J by 5 bases. Germline V gene lookup returns CDR1 SEHNR and CDR2 FQNEAQ (reference sequence).

This clonotype was detected only a few times. This may stem from a read error, because a much larger clone lies one nucleotide away. This sequence joins TRBV5-8 and TRBJ1-1, with D uncertain. The V end was cut by 7 bases, the J end by 1 base, with 5 bases between. In germline, CDR1 is SGHTS, CDR2 YDEGEE. The CDR3 is 11 residues long. The CDR3 region is CASGWNTEAFF. As DNA, the CDR3 is TGTGCCAGCGGGTGGAACACTGAAGCTTTCTTT. Looking up the rest from reference TRBV5-8 and TRBJ1-1 gives the full variable domain: EAGVTQSPTHLIKTRGQQATLRCSPISGHTSVYWYQQALGLGLQFLLWYDEGEERNRGNFPPRFSGRQFPNYSSELNVNALELEDSALYLCASGWNTEAFFGQGTRLTVV.

This chain links TRBV3-1 with TRBJ1-3; maybe TRBD1 (5 bases). V lost 1 base, J lost 5 bases, and 9 bases lay in between. Germline values: CDR1 LGHDT, CDR2 YNNKEL (reference sequence). The CDR3 is 14 residues long. This CDR3 is CASSQGSGRNTIYF. The CDR3 DNA reads as TGTGCCAGCAGCCAAGGTTCAGGGAGAAACACCATATATTTT. The full variable domain, its missing parts supplied by reference TRBV3-1 and TRBJ1-3, is DTAVSQTPKYLVTQMGNDKSIKCEQNLGHDTMYWYKQDSKKFLKIMFSYNNKELIINETVPNRFSPKSPDKAHLNLHINSLELGDSAVYFCASSQGSGRNTIYFGEGSWLTVV.

This clonotype was found many times. The chain carries TRBV6-2 or TRBV6-3 and TRBJ2-7; 10 bases line up with TRBD2. The J segment lost 1 base and the V segment lost 7 bases, leaving 4 bases of the junction unmatched. The CDR3 runs to 14 residues. Germline V lookup: CDR1 MNHEY, CDR2 SVGEGT. The CDR3 DNA is TGTGCCAGCATTGTAGCGGGAGGATCCTACGAGCAGTACTTC. Translated, it gives CASIVAGGSYEQYF.

CDR3 sequence reads: CASSSGGVGSYEQYF. The DNA for the CDR3 is TGTGCCAGCAGCTCTGGCGGGGTCGGCTCCTACGAGCAGTACTTC. The chain combines TRBV3-1 with TRBJ2-7; maybe TRBD2 (6 bases). The CDR3 contains 15 residues. Trimming took 5 bases from V and 0 from J, leaving 14 bases between them. From germline, CDR1 is LGHDT and CDR2 YNNKEL (reference sequence).

For the CDR3, the DNA is TGTGCCACCAGCAGAGAGGGGCGCTCCTACGAGCAGTACTTC. Protein sequence: CATSREGRSYEQYF. The chain employs TRBV15 and TRBJ2-7; tentatively, D is TRBD1 (5 bases). Germline lookup yields CDR1 LNHNV and CDR2 YYDKDF (reference sequence). The CDR3 sequence is 14 residues long. V shed 0 bases and J shed 0 bases, with 6 bases lying between them.

The rearrangement links TRBV9 to TRBJ1-2, with 8 bases that match TRBD1. The CDR3 is made up of 14 amino acids. Unmatched junction bases numbered 8, after V lost 6 bases and J lost 4 bases. Germline values: CDR1 SGDLS, CDR2 YYNGEE. CDR3 in amino acids: CASTPGQDSYGYTF. CDR3 nucleotides: TGTGCCAGCACCCCGGGACAGGACTCCTATGGCTACACCTTC.

This clonotype was seen ten or more times. The rearrangement joins TRBV12-3 or TRBV12-4 to TRBJ2-4, with D uncertain. The CDR3 contains 15 residues. With 4 bases removed from V and 6 bases from J, the gap between germline ends came to 16 bases. CDR3: CASSYKGGRRNIQYF. DNA for the CDR3: TGTGCCAGCAGTTACAAGGGTGGCAGAAGAAACATTCAGTACTTC.

This sequence joins TRBV6-1 and TRBJ2-1; 7 nucleotides line up with TRBD2. With 5 bases clipped from V and 7 bases from J, the junction kept 11 bases outside the gene matches. Looked up from germline, CDR1 is MNHNS and CDR2 is SASEGT. The CDR3 contains 15 residues. CDR3 sequence: CASSITEGLRNEQFF. CDR3 in DNA: TGTGCCAGCAGTATTACCGAGGGACTAAGGAATGAGCAGTTCTTC.

On this clonotype: This clone may be a read error of a much larger clone one base away. As the CDR3 is not closed by the conserved phenylalanine or tryptophan, this likely results from a read error. The rearrangement uses TRBV18 and TRBJ2-3; 8 bases line up with TRBD1. CDR1 and CDR2 from the germline V gene are KGHSH and LQKENI. This CDR3 is 15 amino acids long. Losses at the gene ends were 6 bases for V and 2 bases for J; bases not matched to a gene: 7. CDR3 DNA sequence: TGTGCCAGCTCCCCCCAGGGGGCCCCCACAGATACGCAGTATGTT. Translating gives CASSPQGAPTDTQYV.

This clonotype was observed at least ten times. This chain connects TRBV29-1 to TRBJ2-7; TRBD2 matches 9 bases. J lost 3 bases, V lost 6 bases, and 9 bases had no gene match. CDR3 size: 14 residues. Germline V gene lookup returns CDR1 SQVTM and CDR2 ANQGSEA. CDR3 sequence (DNA): TGCAGCGTGCGAGCCGGGACTAGCATCTACGAGCAGTACTTC. Translation: CSVRAGTSIYEQYF.

Only a few counts were recorded for this clonotype. This chain connects TRBV11-2 to TRBJ2-1; D unresolved. V was clipped by 0 bases and J by 2 bases, with 5 bases between them. CDR1 and CDR2 (germline): SGHAT, FQNNGV. The CDR3 is 14 residues long. The CDR3 DNA reads as TGTGCCAGCAGCTTAGATCTTACCTACAATGAGCAGTTCTTC. This codes for CASSLDLTYNEQFF. Full variable domain (rest looked up from reference TRBV11-2 and TRBJ2-1): EAGVAQSPRYKIIEKRQSVAFWCNPISGHATLYWYQQILGQGPKLLIQFQNNGVVDDSQLPKDRFSAERLKGVDSTLKIQPAKLEDSAVYLCASSLDLTYNEQFFGPGTRLTVL.